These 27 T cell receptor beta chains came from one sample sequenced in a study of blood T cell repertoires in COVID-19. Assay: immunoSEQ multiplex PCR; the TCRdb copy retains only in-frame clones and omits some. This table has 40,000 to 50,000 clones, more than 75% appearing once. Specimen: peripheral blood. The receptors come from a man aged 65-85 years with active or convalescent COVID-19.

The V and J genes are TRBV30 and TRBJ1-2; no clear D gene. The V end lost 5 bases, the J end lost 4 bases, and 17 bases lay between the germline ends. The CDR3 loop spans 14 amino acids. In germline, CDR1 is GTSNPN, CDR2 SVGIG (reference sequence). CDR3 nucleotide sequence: TGTGCCTGGTCTTCGAGACTGCGGGGCTATGGCTACACCTTC. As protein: CAWSSRLRGYGYTF.

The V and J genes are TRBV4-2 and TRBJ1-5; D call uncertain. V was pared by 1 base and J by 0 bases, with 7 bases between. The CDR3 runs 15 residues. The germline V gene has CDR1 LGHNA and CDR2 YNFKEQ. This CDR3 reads CASSQGRGSNQPQHF. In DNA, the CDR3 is TGTGCCAGCAGCCAAGGCAGAGGTAGCAATCAGCCCCAGCATTTT.

The CDR3 loop reads CAWSAPSGREQFF. The CDR3 coding sequence is TGTGCCTGGAGTGCTCCCTCCGGTCGAGAGCAGTTCTTC. The J gene is TRBJ2-1, the V gene TRBV30; D uncertain. CDR1 is GTSNPN and CDR2 is SVGIG in the germline V gene (reference sequence). Deletions cut 1 base from V and 10 bases from J, with 14 bases between. CDR3 size: 13 residues.

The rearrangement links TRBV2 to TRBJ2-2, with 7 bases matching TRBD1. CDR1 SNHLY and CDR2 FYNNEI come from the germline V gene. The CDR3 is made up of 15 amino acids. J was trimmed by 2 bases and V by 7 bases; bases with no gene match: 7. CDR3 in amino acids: CASNIGGGNTGELFF. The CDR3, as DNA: TGTGCCAGCAATATAGGGGGCGGTAACACCGGGGAGCTGTTTTTT.

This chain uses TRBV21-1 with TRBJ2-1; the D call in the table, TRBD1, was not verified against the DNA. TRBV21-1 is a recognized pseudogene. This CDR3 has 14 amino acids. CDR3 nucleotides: TGTGCCAGCAGGGGGGGGACAGGGTGTAATGAGCAGTTCTTC. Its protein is CASRGGTGCNEQFF.

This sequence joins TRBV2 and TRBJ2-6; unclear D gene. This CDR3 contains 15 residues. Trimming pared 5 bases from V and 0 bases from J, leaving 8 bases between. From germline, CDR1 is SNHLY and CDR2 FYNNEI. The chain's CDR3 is CASSPFNSGANVLTF. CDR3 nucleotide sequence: TGTGCCAGCAGTCCCTTTAACTCTGGGGCCAACGTCCTGACTTTC.

CDR3 protein: CASSRRLAGSLSTDTQYF. The CDR3 DNA is TGTGCCAGCAGCCGTAGACTAGCGGGAAGCCTTAGCACAGATACGCAGTATTTT. The chain carries TRBV5-4 and TRBJ2-3; TRBD2 matches 11 bases. CDR1 and CDR2 (germline): SGHNT, YYREEE (reference sequence). The CDR3 covers 18 residues. V shed 4 bases, J shed 0 bases, and the junction held 10 bases outside the gene matches.

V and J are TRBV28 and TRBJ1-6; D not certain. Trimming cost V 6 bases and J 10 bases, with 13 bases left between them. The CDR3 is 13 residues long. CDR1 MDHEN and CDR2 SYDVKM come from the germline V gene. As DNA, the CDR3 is TGTGCCAGCAGGGGAGTGCGTTTGTCACCCCTCCACTTT. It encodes CASRGVRLSPLHF.

CDR3 nucleotides: TGTGCCAGCAGCAACCCGACTAGCGGACGTACCCAGTACTTC. It specifies CASSNPTSGRTQYF. This chain uses TRBV7-2 with TRBJ2-5, with 9 bases fitting TRBD2. The CDR3 is 14 amino acids. Germline values: CDR1 SGHTA, CDR2 FQGNSA. V was pared by 5 bases and J by 8 bases, with 9 bases of the junction left unmatched.

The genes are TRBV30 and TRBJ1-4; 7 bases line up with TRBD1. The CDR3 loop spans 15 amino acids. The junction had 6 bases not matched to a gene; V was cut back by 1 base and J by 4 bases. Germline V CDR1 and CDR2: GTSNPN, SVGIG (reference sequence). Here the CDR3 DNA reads TGTGCCTGGAGTGCTACAGGGGCCTATAATGAAAAACTGTTTTTT. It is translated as CAWSATGAYNEKLFF.

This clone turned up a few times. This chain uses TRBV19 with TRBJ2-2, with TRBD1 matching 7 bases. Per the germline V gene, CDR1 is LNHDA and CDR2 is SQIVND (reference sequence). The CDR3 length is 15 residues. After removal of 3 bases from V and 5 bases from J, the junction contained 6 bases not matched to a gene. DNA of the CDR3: TGTGCCAGTAGTATCGGAAGGGGGCGAACCGGGGAGCTGTTTTTT. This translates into CASSIGRGRTGELFF.

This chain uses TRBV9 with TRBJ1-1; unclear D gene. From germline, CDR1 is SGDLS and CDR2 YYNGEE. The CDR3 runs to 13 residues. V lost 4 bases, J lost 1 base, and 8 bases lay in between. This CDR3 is CASSSYGNTEAFF. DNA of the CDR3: TGTGCCAGCAGCTCATACGGGAACACTGAAGCTTTCTTT.

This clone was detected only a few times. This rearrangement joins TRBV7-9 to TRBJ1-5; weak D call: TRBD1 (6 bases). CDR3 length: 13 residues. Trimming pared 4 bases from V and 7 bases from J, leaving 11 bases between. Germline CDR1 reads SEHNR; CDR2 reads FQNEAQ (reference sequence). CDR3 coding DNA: TGTGCCAGCAGCTCGGATGGGGGCCAGCCCCAGCATTTT. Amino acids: CASSSDGGQPQHF.

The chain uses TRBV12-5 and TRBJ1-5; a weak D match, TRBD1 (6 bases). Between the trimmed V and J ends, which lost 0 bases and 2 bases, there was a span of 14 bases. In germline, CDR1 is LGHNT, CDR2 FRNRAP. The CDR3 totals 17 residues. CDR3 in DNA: TGTGCTAGTGGTTTGGTACTAGGGGGTCAACGCAATCAGCCCCAGCATTTT. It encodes CASGLVLGGQRNQPQHF.

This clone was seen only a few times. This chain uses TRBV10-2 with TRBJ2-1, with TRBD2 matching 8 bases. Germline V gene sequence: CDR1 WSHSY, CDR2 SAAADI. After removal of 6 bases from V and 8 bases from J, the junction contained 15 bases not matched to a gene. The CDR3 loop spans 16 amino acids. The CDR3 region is CASRRGFGGASDEQFF. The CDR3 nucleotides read TGCGCCAGCAGGAGGGGATTCGGGGGGGCCAGCGATGAGCAGTTCTTC.

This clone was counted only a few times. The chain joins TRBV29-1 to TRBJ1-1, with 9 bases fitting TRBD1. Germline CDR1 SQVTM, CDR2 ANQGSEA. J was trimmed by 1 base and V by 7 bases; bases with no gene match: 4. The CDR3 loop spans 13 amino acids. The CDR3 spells CSELQGANTEAFF. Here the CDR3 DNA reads TGCAGCGAATTACAGGGGGCGAACACTGAAGCTTTCTTT. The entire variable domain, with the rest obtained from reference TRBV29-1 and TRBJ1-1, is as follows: SAVISQKPSRDICQRGTSLTIQCQVDSQVTMMFWYRQQPGQSLTLIATANQGSEATYESGFVIDKFPISRPNLTFSTLTVSNMSPEDSSIYLCSELQGANTEAFFGQGTRLTVV.

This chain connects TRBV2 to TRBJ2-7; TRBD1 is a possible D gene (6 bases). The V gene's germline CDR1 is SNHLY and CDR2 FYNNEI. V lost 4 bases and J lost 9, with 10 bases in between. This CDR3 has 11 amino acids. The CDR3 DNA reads TGTGCCAGCAGTGCCGCGGACAGGCAGTACTTC. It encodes CASSAADRQYF. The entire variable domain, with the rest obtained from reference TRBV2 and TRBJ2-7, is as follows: EPEVTQTPSHQVTQMGQEVILRCVPISNHLYFYWYRQILGQKVEFLVSFYNNEISEKSEIFDDQFSVERPDGSNFTLKIRSTKLEDSAMYFCASSAADRQYFGPGTRLTVT.

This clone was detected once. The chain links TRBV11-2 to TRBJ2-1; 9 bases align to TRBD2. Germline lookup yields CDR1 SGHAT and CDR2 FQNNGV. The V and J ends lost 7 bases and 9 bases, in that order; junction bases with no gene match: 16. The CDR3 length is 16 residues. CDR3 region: CASTVSLAGTGGEQFF. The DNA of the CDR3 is TGTGCCAGCACCGTATCCCTAGCGGGGACCGGGGGTGAGCAGTTCTTC.

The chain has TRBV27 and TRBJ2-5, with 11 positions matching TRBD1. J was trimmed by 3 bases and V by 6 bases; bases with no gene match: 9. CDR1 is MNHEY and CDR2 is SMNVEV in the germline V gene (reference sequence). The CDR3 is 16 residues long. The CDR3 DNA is TGTGCCAGCAGGGCCGCCGGGACAGGGGGGAAAGAGACCCAGTACTTC. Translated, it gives CASRAAGTGGKETQYF.

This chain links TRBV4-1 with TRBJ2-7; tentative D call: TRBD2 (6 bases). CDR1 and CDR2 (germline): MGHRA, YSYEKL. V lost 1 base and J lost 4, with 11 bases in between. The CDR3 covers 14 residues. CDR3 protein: CASSQGRDFYEQYF. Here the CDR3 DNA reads TGCGCCAGCAGCCAAGGTAGGGACTTTTACGAGCAGTACTTC.

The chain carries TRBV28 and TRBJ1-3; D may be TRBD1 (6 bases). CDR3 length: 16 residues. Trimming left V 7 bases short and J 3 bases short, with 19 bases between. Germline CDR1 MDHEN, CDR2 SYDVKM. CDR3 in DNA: TGTGCCAGCAAACCCCTACAGGGTAGGAGTGGAAACACCATATATTTT. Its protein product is CASKPLQGRSGNTIYF.

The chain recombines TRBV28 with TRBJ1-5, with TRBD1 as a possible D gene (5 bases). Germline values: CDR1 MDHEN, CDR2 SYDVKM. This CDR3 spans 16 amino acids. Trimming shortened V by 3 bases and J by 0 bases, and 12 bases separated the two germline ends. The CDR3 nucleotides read TGTGCCAGCAGTTTTGTGACAGATCTTAGCAATCAGCCCCAGCATTTT. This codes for CASSFVTDLSNQPQHF. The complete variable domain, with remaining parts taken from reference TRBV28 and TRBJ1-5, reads DVKVTQSSRYLVKRTGEKVFLECVQDMDHENMFWYRQDPGLGLRLIYFSYDVKMKEKGDIPEGYSVSREKKERFSLILESASTNQTSMYLCASSFVTDLSNQPQHFGDGTRLSIL.

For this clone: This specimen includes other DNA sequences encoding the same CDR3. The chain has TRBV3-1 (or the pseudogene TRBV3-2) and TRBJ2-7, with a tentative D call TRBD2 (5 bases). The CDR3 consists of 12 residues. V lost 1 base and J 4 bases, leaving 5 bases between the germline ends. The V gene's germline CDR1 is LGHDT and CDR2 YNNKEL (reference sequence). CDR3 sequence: CASSQGGYEQYF. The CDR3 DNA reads TGTGCCAGCAGCCAAGGCGGGTACGAGCAGTACTTC.

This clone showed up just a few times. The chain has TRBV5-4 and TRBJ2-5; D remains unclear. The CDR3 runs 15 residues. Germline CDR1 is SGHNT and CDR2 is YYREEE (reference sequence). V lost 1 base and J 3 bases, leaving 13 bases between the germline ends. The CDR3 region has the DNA TGTGCCAGCAGCTTGTGGTCCCAGGTGGAAGAGACCCAGTACTTC. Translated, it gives CASSLWSQVEETQYF.

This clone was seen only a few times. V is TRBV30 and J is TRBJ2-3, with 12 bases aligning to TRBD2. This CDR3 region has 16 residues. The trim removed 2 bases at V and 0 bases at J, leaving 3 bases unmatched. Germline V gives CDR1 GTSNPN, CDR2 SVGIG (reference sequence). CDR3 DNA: TGTGCCTGGAGTTACCTAGCGGGGGGGAGCACAGATACGCAGTATTTT. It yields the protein CAWSYLAGGSTDTQYF.

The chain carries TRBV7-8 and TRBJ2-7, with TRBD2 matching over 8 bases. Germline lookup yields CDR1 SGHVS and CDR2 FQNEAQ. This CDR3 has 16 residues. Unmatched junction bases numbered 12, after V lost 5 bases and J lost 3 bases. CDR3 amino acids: CASSGRGGTLDYEQYF. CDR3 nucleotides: TGTGCCAGCAGCGGACGGGGGGGGACACTCGACTACGAGCAGTACTTC.

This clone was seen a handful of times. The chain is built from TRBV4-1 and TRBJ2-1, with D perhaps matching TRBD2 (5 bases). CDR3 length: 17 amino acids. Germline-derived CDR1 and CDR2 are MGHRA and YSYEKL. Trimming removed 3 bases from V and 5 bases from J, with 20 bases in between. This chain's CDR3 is CASSQASYSVRDNEQFF. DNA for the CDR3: TGCGCCAGCAGCCAGGCCTCCTACTCGGTGCGGGACAATGAGCAGTTCTTC.